Below are 18 T cell receptor beta chains sequenced from a single sample in a study of blood T cells in healthy people across ages. The authors ran a second PCR of roughly 6 to 11 cycles using a sample-barcoded 5' primer and a J-beta primer mix. TCRdb re-analysed the 5' RACE reads in MiXCR, keeping a single row per CDR3 protein. The top ten clones hold under 15% of a sample with about 940,000 distinct CDR3 sequences, 40% to 60% of them seen once. Sequenced sample: blood. Receptors were obtained from a man in his thirties or forties in good health.

This sequence joins TRBV15 and TRBJ2-2; possibly TRBD1 for D (6 bases). The CDR3 covers 15 residues. Trimming pared 9 bases from V and 5 bases from J, leaving 19 bases between. The germline V gene has CDR1 LNHNV and CDR2 YYDKDF (reference sequence). This CDR3 is CATQLDRLTTGELFF. CDR3 in DNA: TGTGCCACTCAATTGGACAGACTAACTACCGGGGAGCTGTTTTTT.

This clonotype has only a few counts. The chain has TRBV6-2 or TRBV6-3 and TRBJ2-3; TRBD2 is a possible D gene (5 bases). Looked up from germline, CDR1 is MNHEY and CDR2 is SVGEGT. The CDR3 runs to 12 residues. V was trimmed by 10 bases and J by 4 bases, leaving 12 bases between them. CDR3 in DNA: TGTGCCACCAAGCGGCCTCCAGATACGCAGTATTTT. Translation: CATKRPPDTQYF.

The chain couples TRBV20-1 to TRBJ2-4, with D perhaps TRBD1 (6 bases). The germline gives CDR1 DFQATT, CDR2 SNEGSKA (reference sequence). Trimming removed 3 bases at V and 1 base at J, with 7 bases between. CDR3 length: 13 residues. The CDR3 is CSASTGAKNIQYF. CDR3 nucleotide sequence: TGCAGTGCTAGTACAGGGGCCAAAAACATTCAGTACTTC.

The rearrangement links TRBV13 to TRBJ2-2; D is undetermined. Germline CDR1 reads PRHDT; CDR2 reads FYEKMQ (reference sequence). The CDR3 covers 13 residues. The V gene lost 5 bases and the J gene lost 8 bases, with 12 bases spanning the gap. CDR3 nucleotide sequence: TGTGCCAGCAGCGCCACAGAGGCAGGGGAGCTGTTTTTT. Its translation: CASSATEAGELFF.

V is TRBV5-4 and J is TRBJ2-3; tentatively, D is TRBD1 (5 bases). The CDR3 contains 14 residues. V lost 6 bases and J lost 3, with 14 bases in between. The germline gives CDR1 SGHNT, CDR2 YYREEE (reference sequence). The CDR3 DNA sequence: TGTGCCAGCAACGACAGAGTGGGGACAGATACGCAGTATTTT. Amino acid sequence: CASNDRVGTDTQYF.

This sequence joins TRBV6-5 and TRBJ2-4; D call uncertain. The J call may be incorrect, as the DNA end agrees better with TRBJ2-7. Germline lookup yields CDR1 MNHEY and CDR2 SVGAGI. The CDR3 covers 15 residues. CDR3 sequence reads: CASSYSGSLIYEQYF. The CDR3 coding sequence is TGTGCCAGCAGTTACTCGGGTAGCCTAATTTACGAGCAGTACTTC.

This clonotype occurred a few times. The CDR3 DNA is TGTGCCAGCACCAAGGGCGGACAGGAACTCCCCCTCGATGGCTACACCTTC. Protein sequence: CASTKGGQELPLDGYTF. The V and J genes are TRBV12-3 or TRBV12-4 and TRBJ1-2; 7 bases are a match to TRBD1. With 7 bases clipped from V and 6 bases from J, the junction kept 20 bases outside the gene matches. The CDR3 has 17 amino acids.

The chain has TRBV27 and TRBJ2-7; D not certain. This CDR3 comprises 13 residues. Trimming stripped 3 bases from V and 5 bases from J, with 11 bases between. Germline assignment: CDR1 MNHEY and CDR2 SMNVEV (reference sequence). Written as DNA, the CDR3 is TGTGCCAGCAGTTTCGGCGTGTTAGACGAGCAGTACTTC. Translating it yields CASSFGVLDEQYF.

This clonotype was seen just once. The chain carries TRBV5-4 and TRBJ1-1, with D possibly matching TRBD1 (5 bases). The CDR3 consists of 15 residues. V was shortened by 5 bases and J by 0 bases, with 14 bases between the two germline ends. CDR1 and CDR2 from the germline V gene are SGHNT and YYREEE (reference sequence). CDR3 sequence reads: CASSSRVSVNTEAFF. As DNA, the CDR3 is TGTGCCAGCAGTTCCAGGGTTTCGGTGAACACTGAAGCTTTCTTT.

Turning to this clonotype: A read error is possible here, since a much larger clone lies one base away. The genes are TRBV20-1 and TRBJ2-5; TRBD1 matches at 8 bases. After removal of 1 base from V and 4 bases from J, the junction contained 5 bases not matched to a gene. The CDR3 consists of 14 residues. Germline-derived CDR1 and CDR2 are DFQATT and SNEGSKA (reference sequence). This CDR3 is CSARVQGTGETQYF. CDR3 nucleotides: TGCAGTGCTAGAGTACAAGGGACAGGAGAGACCCAGTACTTC.

This clonotype was found a few times. This chain connects TRBV2 to TRBJ1-6; D call uncertain. CDR3 length: 12 amino acids. Germline lookup yields CDR1 SNHLY and CDR2 FYNNEI. V was clipped by 4 bases and J by 8 bases, with 6 bases between them. The CDR3 DNA reads TGTGCCAGCAGTGCACGGGATTCACCCCTCCACTTT. Translation: CASSARDSPLHF.

A word on this clonotype: Its ends do not fully match the called genes, so a read error is possible. The V call is TRBV6-2 or TRBV6-3, the J call TRBJ1-2; D not certain. There are 16 residues in the CDR3. CDR1 and CDR2 (germline): MNHEY, SVGEGT. Here the CDR3 DNA reads TGTACCAGCGTTTATCTCCCCTCGGGCGGAATCTATGGCTACACCTTC. Translation gives CTSVYLPSGGIYGYTF.

CDR3 loop: CASSEGRRGRSTGELFF. DNA of the CDR3: TGTGCCAGCAGTGAAGGACGCAGGGGACGGTCCACCGGGGAGCTGTTTTTT. The rearrangement joins TRBV2 to TRBJ2-2; the D gene is possibly TRBD1 (6 bases). The CDR3 loop spans 17 amino acids. Germline CDR1 reads SNHLY; CDR2 reads FYNNEI. Trimming left V 1 base short and J 4 bases short, with 16 bases between.

In DNA, the CDR3 is TGCAGCGTTATGGGACGGACCTATTATGGCTACACCTTC. Translating gives CSVMGRTYYGYTF. The V and J genes are TRBV29-1 and TRBJ1-2, with a weak D call TRBD1 (5 bases). Trimming shortened V by 5 bases and J by 5 bases, and 15 bases separated the two germline ends. Per the germline V gene, CDR1 is SQVTM and CDR2 is ANQGSEA. CDR3 length: 13 amino acids.

The chain employs TRBV6-6 and TRBJ2-7; 7 bases align to TRBD2. The DNA end is a closer match to TRBJ2-4, so the J assignment may be wrong. The germline V gene encodes CDR1 MNHNY and CDR2 SVGAGI (reference sequence). The CDR3 is 14 residues long. CDR3 sequence reads: CASSDGLEYNIQYF. The CDR3 coding sequence is TGTGCCAGCAGTGATGGACTAGAGTATAACATTCAGTACTTC.

This clonotype occurred a few times. This rearrangement joins TRBV20-1 to TRBJ2-2; D assignment may be TRBD1 or TRBD2 (6 bases each). V lost 2 bases and J lost 1, with 23 bases in between. This CDR3 is built from 19 residues. The germline V gene has CDR1 DFQATT and CDR2 SNEGSKA (reference sequence). The CDR3 DNA sequence: TGCAGTGCTAGATCCATAACCGGAAGGGGGGCATGGAACACCGGGGAGCTGTTTTTT. Protein: CSARSITGRGAWNTGELFF.

This clonotype has just a few counts. The rearrangement uses TRBV6-1 and TRBJ2-1, with TRBD1 matching 9 bases. J gave up 2 bases and V 4 bases, and 6 bases lay outside the gene matches. CDR1 and CDR2 from the germline V gene are MNHNS and SASEGT. CDR3 length: 16 residues. As DNA, the CDR3 is TGTGCCAGCAGTGGAAGGACAGGGGAGGCCTACAATGAGCAGTTCTTC. Its protein is CASSGRTGEAYNEQFF.

This clonotype was seen a few times. The V call is TRBV20-1, the J call TRBJ2-1, with 12 bases identical to TRBD2. The CDR3 runs 16 residues. Losses at the gene ends were 2 bases for V and 2 bases for J; bases not matched to a gene: 4. The germline gives CDR1 DFQATT, CDR2 SNEGSKA (reference sequence). CDR3 amino acids: CSARPSGGVTYNEQFF. The CDR3 nucleotides read TGCAGTGCTAGACCTAGCGGGGGGGTTACCTACAATGAGCAGTTCTTC.